This TCR beta chain was obtained from a study of cytomegalovirus exposure and HLA in healthy donors. Overall study: The 130 or so validation repertoires used the same platform as the roughly 670 first-cohort repertoires (as reported by a later analysis). Findings of the study overall: The tendency of first-cohort TCR clusters to co-occur in the 120 or so validation repertoires was the finding of a later analysis. Rarity marked most TCR sequences, yet some public TCRs occurred in many donors. The classifier reportedly diagnosed cytomegalovirus status with high specificity and sensitivity.

Generated by immunoSEQ multiplex PCR, the TCRdb table keeps only in-frame clones and is missing some. The repertoire holds about 56,000 clones, 96% seen once, with roughly 1% in the top ten. A word on this clone: The antigen remains unidentified.

The TCR was taken from a woman younger than 35 in good health and CMV-seronegative. The specimen sequenced was PBMCs.

The chain's CDR3 is CASAPGGALGYEQYF. The CDR3 DNA follows: TGTGCCAGCGCCCCGGGCGGGGCCCTAGGGTACGAGCAGTACTTC. The chain joins TRBV7-8 to TRBJ2-7; D is possibly TRBD2 (6 bases). V was pared by 8 bases and J by 4 bases, with 21 bases between. This CDR3 region has 15 residues. In germline, CDR1 is SGHVS, CDR2 FQNEAQ. Using reference TRBV7-8 and TRBJ2-7 for the parts outside the CDR3, the full variable domain is GAGVSQSPRYKVAKRGQDVALRCDPISGHVSLFWYQQALGQGPEFLTYFQNEAQLDKSGLPSDRFFAERPEGSVSTLKIQRTQQEDSAVYLCASAPGGALGYEQYFGPGTRLTVT.